The rows below give T cell receptor beta chains drawn from one sample of a study of PD-L1 blockade in urothelial cancer. Libraries were prepared by immunoSEQ multiplex PCR; TCRdb keeps only in-frame clonotypes and omits some of them. The sample yields around 80,000 clones, around 90% seen once. The specimen comprised PBMCs, sampled around atezolizumab (anti-PD-L1) treatment. The receptors shown here come from a woman aged 80 or older with urothelial cancer. Each CDR3 is given with its conserved first and last residue. D genes are given only for firm matches. A row's size may be missing; if present it is once, few, many or a size class.

v_call	j_call	cdr3_length	d_call	clone_size	cdr3_aa	cdr3_nt
TRBV19	TRBJ1-2	12	TRBD1	-	CASTLDRAGYTF	TGTGCCAGTACCTTGGACAGGGCTGGCTACACCTTC
TRBV11-1	TRBJ2-7	16	TRBD1	-	CASSPHPRQGAYEQYF	TGTGCCAGCAGCCCCCACCCTCGACAGGGGGCCTACGAGCAGTACTTC
TRBV10-2	TRBJ2-1	14	TRBD2	-	CASIAGVDYNEQFF	TGCGCCAGCATCGCGGGGGTCGACTACAATGAGCAGTTCTTC
TRBV10-1	TRBJ1-1	18	-	once	CASKLKQGTPLMNTEAFF	TGCGCCAGTAAACTCAAACAGGGTACTCCTTTGATGAACACTGAAGCTTTCTTT
TRBV9	TRBJ1-3	14	-	-	CASSVDSSGNTIYF	TGTGCCAGCAGCGTAGACAGCTCTGGAAACACCATATATTTT
TRBV2	TRBJ2-7	14	-	-	CASRYDKSSYEQYF	TGTGCCAGCAGGTACGACAAGAGCTCCTACGAGCAGTACTTC
TRBV9	TRBJ2-2	16	TRBD1	-	CASSAGQGSNTGELFF	TGTGCCAGCAGCGCAGGACAGGGTTCGAACACCGGGGAGCTGTTTTTT
TRBV2	TRBJ1-1	13	-	-	CASSEPGNTEAFF	TGTGCCAGCAGTGAACCGGGAAACACTGAAGCTTTCTTT
TRBV19	TRBJ1-1	13	-	-	CASLSGGGTEAFF	TGTGCCAGTCTCTCTGGGGGAGGGACTGAAGCTTTCTTT
TRBV7-9	TRBJ2-2	16	TRBD2	-	CASSLTSGGGTGELFF	TGTGCCAGCAGCCTAACTAGCGGAGGGGGTACCGGGGAGCTGTTTTTT
TRBV5-4	TRBJ2-5	14	-	once	CASSDYREGETQYF	TGTGCCAGCAGCGATTACAGGGAGGGCGAGACCCAGTACTTC
TRBV28	TRBJ2-2	12	-	-	CASSFVSGRAFF	TGTGCCAGCAGTTTTGTGTCAGGCCGTGCTTTTTTT
TRBV30	TRBJ1-1	16	-	-	CAWEGLARDTNTEAFF	TGTGCCTGGGAGGGATTAGCCCGGGACACGAACACTGAAGCTTTCTTT
TRBV4-1	TRBJ1-4	16	-	-	CASSLLEGTGNEKLFF	TGCGCCAGCAGCCTCCTCGAGGGAACGGGGAATGAAAAACTGTTTTTT